The 19 T cell receptor beta chains presented below share a single source sample, sequenced in a study of cytomegalovirus exposure and HLA in healthy donors. The PCR had 60 Vbeta and 13 Jbeta primers. Clones were read by immunoSEQ multiplex PCR, and TCRdb kept only the in-frame ones, dropping some. The sample yields more than 150,000 clones, approximately 73% seen once. Sequences were obtained from PBMCs. All receptors come from a woman aged 30 to 39 in good health and CMV-seropositive.

In this sample, this clone turned up a few times. The chain carries TRBV18 and TRBJ2-3; D is perhaps TRBD1 (5 bases). This CDR3 comprises 14 residues. V was pared by 3 bases and J by 0 bases, with 7 bases between. The germline V gene encodes CDR1 KGHSH and CDR2 LQKENI. The CDR3 region is CASSPTASTDTQYF. The CDR3 DNA reads TGTGCCAGCTCACCGACAGCCAGCACAGATACGCAGTATTTT.

This chain connects TRBV2 to TRBJ2-6, with D hard to call. Germline assignment: CDR1 SNHLY and CDR2 FYNNEI. Trimming pared 5 bases from V and 1 base from J, leaving 9 bases between. The CDR3 spans 15 residues. The CDR3 loop reads CASSPGHSGANVLTF. CDR3 bases: TGTGCCAGCAGTCCAGGCCATTCTGGGGCCAACGTCCTGACTTTC. The variable domain in full, with the rest retrieved from reference TRBV2 and TRBJ2-6, is EPEVTQTPSHQVTQMGQEVILRCVPISNHLYFYWYRQILGQKVEFLVSFYNNEISEKSEIFDDQFSVERPDGSNFTLKIRSTKLEDSAMYFCASSPGHSGANVLTFGAGSRLTVL.

In nucleotides, the CDR3 is TGTGCCAGCAGTCCAACTTCTCAGGGGGCTGGCGGAAACACCATATATTTT. Translated: CASSPTSQGAGGNTIYF. The chain has TRBV28 and TRBJ1-3; 8 bases agree with TRBD1. Germline V gene data show CDR1 as MDHEN and CDR2 as SYDVKM. Trimming at V came to 5 bases and at J to 4 bases, leaving 13 bases not matched to a gene. The CDR3 covers 17 residues.

In DNA form, the CDR3 reads TGTGCCAGCAGAGCAGGGGTCTACAATGAGCAGTTCTTC. Its translation is CASRAGVYNEQFF. This chain links TRBV2 with TRBJ2-1, with D possibly matching TRBD1 (6 bases). V was trimmed by 6 bases and J by 3 bases, leaving 9 bases between them. The CDR3 runs to 13 residues. Germline CDR1 and CDR2: SNHLY and FYNNEI.

This chain links TRBV29-1 with TRBJ2-1; D is perhaps TRBD2 (6 bases). The CDR3 extends over 13 amino acids. Germline values: CDR1 SQVTM, CDR2 ANQGSEA. Trimming cost V 6 bases and J 13 bases, with 22 bases left between them. This CDR3 reads CSVGRPGEALQFF. The CDR3 nucleotides read TGCAGCGTGGGGCGCCCGGGAGAAGCCCTCCAGTTCTTC.

This clone was counted only a few times. The chain employs TRBV11-3 and TRBJ1-2; 8 nucleotides line up with TRBD1. From germline, CDR1 is SGHNT and CDR2 YENEEA. V was clipped by 2 bases and J by 3 bases; unmatched bases: 8. The CDR3 consists of 16 residues. The DNA of the CDR3 is TGTGCCAGCAGCTTAAGGCCCGACAGGGGTGACTATGGCTACACCTTC. It translates to CASSLRPDRGDYGYTF.

This chain links TRBV2 with TRBJ2-3; D is uncertain. CDR1 is SNHLY and CDR2 is FYNNEI in the germline V gene. The CDR3 runs to 13 residues. Trimming removed 8 bases from V and 2 bases from J, with 11 bases in between. CDR3 sequence: CASGFWATDTQYF. CDR3 nucleotides: TGTGCCAGCGGGTTTTGGGCCACAGATACGCAGTATTTT.

This chain uses TRBV27 with TRBJ2-7; 11 nucleotides align to TRBD1. The CDR3 runs to 14 residues. V trimming: 4 bases; J trimming: 2 bases; junction bases outside the gene matches: 1. The germline V gene has CDR1 MNHEY and CDR2 SMNVEV (reference sequence). The CDR3 DNA is TGTGCCAGCAGTTGGGGACAGGGGGCCTACGAGCAGTACTTC. Protein product: CASSWGQGAYEQYF.

The chain employs TRBV9 and TRBJ1-2; 12 nucleotides agree with TRBD1. With 3 bases clipped from V and 5 bases from J, the junction kept 14 bases outside the gene matches. CDR1 and CDR2 from the germline V gene are SGDLS and YYNGEE. This CDR3 is built from 18 residues. The CDR3 DNA sequence: TGTGCCAGCAGCGGGTCAGGGGGACAGGGGGCTCCGGGGTATGGCTACACCTTC. Translating gives CASSGSGGQGAPGYGYTF.

The chain is built from TRBV9 and TRBJ1-3; 7 bases align to TRBD1. The CDR3 covers 16 residues. The V and J ends lost 4 bases and 0 bases, in that order; junction bases with no gene match: 7. Per the germline V gene, CDR1 is SGDLS and CDR2 is YYNGEE. CDR3: CASSPRQGPSGNTIYF. The CDR3 DNA sequence: TGTGCCAGCAGCCCAAGACAGGGCCCCTCTGGAAACACCATATATTTT.

This clone was detected only once. The rearrangement links TRBV19 to TRBJ2-1; 8 positions match TRBD2. CDR1 and CDR2 from the germline V gene are LNHDA and SQIVND (reference sequence). The CDR3 sequence is 14 residues long. V was pared by 5 bases and J by 4 bases, with 4 bases of the junction left unmatched. The CDR3 loop reads CASSSTSVYNEQFF. In DNA, the CDR3 is TGTGCCAGTAGTTCGACTAGCGTTTACAATGAGCAGTTCTTC.

The CDR3 reads CASSPPGTVNTGELFF. CDR3 DNA: TGCGCCAGCAGCCCCCCCGGGACAGTTAACACCGGGGAGCTGTTTTTT. J is TRBJ2-2 and V is TRBV5-1; 7 bases are shared with TRBD1. V shed 4 bases and J 2 bases; nucleotides not matched to a gene: 8. Germline CDR1 is SGHRS and CDR2 is YFSETQ. This CDR3 is built from 16 residues.

The rearrangement uses TRBV7-2 and TRBJ1-2, with 8 bases fitting TRBD1. The J segment lost 4 bases and the V segment lost 4 bases, leaving 8 bases of the junction unmatched. The CDR3 length is 15 residues. In germline, CDR1 is SGHTA, CDR2 FQGNSA. The DNA for the CDR3 is TGTGCCAGCAGCTCCGGGGGGACAGGCGGCTATGGCTACACCTTC. Translating it yields CASSSGGTGGYGYTF.

The chain employs TRBV5-1 and TRBJ2-1; TRBD1 matches 8 bases. The CDR3 contains 16 residues. Germline trimming cut 0 bases from V and 9 bases from J; bases unmatched to any gene: 11. Germline CDR1 reads SGHRS; CDR2 reads YFSETQ. CDR3 sequence reads: CASSLAARDRGGEQFF. Here the CDR3 DNA reads TGCGCCAGCAGCTTGGCAGCCAGAGACAGGGGTGGTGAGCAGTTCTTC.

This clone was observed a handful of times. The chain combines TRBV4-2 with TRBJ2-5, with TRBD2 identical over 11 bases. The tail of the sequence fits TRBJ2-7 better, so the J call may be wrong. This CDR3 region has 17 residues. Germline V CDR1 and CDR2: LGHNA, YNFKEQ. CDR3 nucleotide sequence: TGTGCCAGCAGCCAAATCTCGAGTAGCGGGGGGGCGGACGAGCAGTACTTC. It translates to CASSQISSSGGADEQYF.

The chain has TRBV28 and TRBJ2-7; a weak D match, TRBD1 (6 bases). Germline loops: CDR1 MDHEN, CDR2 SYDVKM. The CDR3 has 13 residues. V lost 2 bases to trimming and J lost 7 bases, with 12 bases between them. The DNA of the CDR3 is TGTGCCAGCAGTTTAAGGGGGATGGGGGAGCAGTACTTC. It encodes CASSLRGMGEQYF.

The CDR3 loop is CASSPGQDTEAFF. In DNA form, the CDR3 reads TGTGCCAGCAGCCCCGGACAGGACACTGAAGCTTTCTTT. The chain uses TRBV7-3 and TRBJ1-1; 7 nucleotides agree with TRBD1. Per the germline V gene, CDR1 is SGHTA and CDR2 is FQGTGA. With 5 bases clipped from V and 3 bases from J, the junction kept 3 bases outside the gene matches. CDR3 length: 13 residues.

This clone was detected once. The rearrangement links TRBV7-3 to TRBJ2-3; 7 bases agree with TRBD1. This CDR3 is 12 amino acids long. The J segment lost 9 bases and the V segment lost 9 bases, leaving 9 bases of the junction unmatched. Germline assignment: CDR1 SGHTA and CDR2 FQGTGA. DNA for the CDR3: TGTGCCAGGGACACAGGGGATGGGACGCAGTATTTT. This sequence encodes CARDTGDGTQYF.

The chain links TRBV5-4 to TRBJ2-3; D ambiguous. Trimming cost V 0 bases and J 0 bases, with 8 bases left between them. Germline V gives CDR1 SGHNT, CDR2 YYREEE (reference sequence). The CDR3 consists of 15 residues. This CDR3 reads CASSLARLSTDTQYF. CDR3 DNA: TGTGCCAGCAGCTTGGCTAGGCTCAGCACAGATACGCAGTATTTT. Complete variable domain (other parts from reference TRBV5-4 and TRBJ2-3): ETGVTQSPTHLIKTRGQQVTLRCSSQSGHNTVSWYQQALGQGPQFIFQYYREEENGRGNFPPRFSGLQFPNYSSELNVNALELDDSALYLCASSLARLSTDTQYFGPGTRLTVL.